A single sample gave rise to the 19 T cell receptor beta chains below, sequenced in a study of OX40 agonist ivuxolimab in advanced cancers. To prepare the library, the immunoSEQ multiplex PCR assay was applied. TCRdb provides this immuneACCESS table in a form limited to in-frame rearrangements. Some clones are lacking; in checked studies, under half of them reflect an unresolved V gene, and why the rest are absent is not known. The sample table holds 70,000 to 95,000 clones, of which about 88% were seen once. Of the sample, 10% to 15% falls within the top ten clones. The sequenced sample was CD4+ or CD8+ T cells sorted from blood, obtained in a trial of the OX40 agonist ivuxolimab. The receptors originated from an adult with an advanced solid tumor such as melanoma, head and neck, liver or kidney cancer.

About this clone: An end of the junction differs from the germline gene, which may be a read error. This sequence joins TRBV7-8 and TRBJ2-2, with D possibly being TRBD1 or TRBD2 (5 bases each). Germline V gene data show CDR1 as SGHVS and CDR2 as FQNEAQ. The CDR3 sequence is 15 residues long. CDR3 sequence reads: CASSQIPGPTGELFF. The CDR3 region has the DNA TGTGCCAGCAGCCAGATCCCGGGGCCAACCGGAGAGCTGTTTTTT.

The V and J genes are TRBV28 and TRBJ2-7; 8 positions agree with TRBD2. Germline CDR1 reads MDHEN; CDR2 reads SYDVKM. The V gene end was trimmed by 7 bases and the J gene end by 2 bases; junction bases not matched to a gene: 7. CDR3 length: 14 amino acids. The chain's CDR3 is CASTPHSGTYEQYF. In nucleotides, the CDR3 is TGTGCCAGCACTCCACATAGCGGGACCTACGAGCAGTACTTC.

This chain uses TRBV2 with TRBJ2-3, with a weak D call TRBD2 (6 bases). V lost 6 bases and J lost 4, with 11 bases in between. This CDR3 has 13 amino acids. Germline CDR1 is SNHLY and CDR2 is FYNNEI. As DNA, the CDR3 is TGTGCCAGCAGGGCCATAGCGGCAGATACGCAGTATTTT. Encoded protein: CASRAIAADTQYF.

The table lists this clone with a count of one. The chain links TRBV18 to TRBJ2-3; 9 positions agree with TRBD1. The germline V gene encodes CDR1 KGHSH and CDR2 LQKENI. The CDR3 runs to 17 residues. V dropped 4 bases and J dropped 4; count of bases not matched to a gene: 12. CDR3 in DNA: TGTGCCAGCTCACAACTACAGGGGGCTCTGTCCGCAGATACGCAGTATTTT. This sequence encodes CASSQLQGALSADTQYF.

A few counts support this clone. V and J are TRBV7-9 and TRBJ2-7, with unresolved D. Germline V lookup: CDR1 SEHNR, CDR2 FQNEAQ (reference sequence). Between the trimmed V and J ends, which lost 1 base and 7 bases, there was a span of 11 bases. The CDR3 is made up of 13 amino acids. In nucleotides, the CDR3 is TGTGCCAGCAGCTTAGTGGCTCCGGCGGAGCAGTACTTC. Protein sequence: CASSLVAPAEQYF.

The CDR3 here is CASSPGQGNEQYF. The CDR3 DNA reads TGTGCCAGCTCACCGGGGCAGGGGAACGAGCAGTACTTC. The V and J genes are TRBV18 and TRBJ2-7, with TRBD1 as a possible D gene (6 bases). The CDR3 totals 13 residues. CDR1 and CDR2 from the germline V gene are KGHSH and LQKENI. Trimming took off 3 bases at V and 5 bases at J, with 11 bases between the two ends.

The chain recombines TRBV6-1 with TRBJ2-1; TRBD2 matches 8 bases. This CDR3 is 14 amino acids long. V lost 5 bases and J lost 4; bases outside the gene matches: 4. Germline CDR1 reads MNHNS; CDR2 reads SASEGT. The CDR3, as DNA: TGTGCCAGCAGTAGCGGGAGAGGGTACAATGAGCAGTTCTTC. It translates to CASSSGRGYNEQFF.

J is TRBJ1-2 and V is TRBV6-1; D uncertain. From germline, CDR1 is MNHNS and CDR2 SASEGT. Trimming took 6 bases from V and 3 from J, leaving 14 bases between them. The CDR3 runs to 14 residues. The CDR3 DNA follows: TGTGCCAGCAGGTGGCAGGCGGCATACTATGGCTACACCTTC. Translating it yields CASRWQAAYYGYTF.

CDR3 protein: CASSSSRTAPTQYF. The CDR3, as DNA: TGTGCCAGCAGTTCTTCCCGGACTGCCCCAACGCAGTATTTT. The gene calls are TRBV27 and TRBJ2-3, with D maybe TRBD2 (5 bases). The CDR3 sequence is 14 residues long. CDR1 and CDR2 (germline): MNHEY, SMNVEV (reference sequence). Trimming removed 4 bases at V and 9 bases at J, with 17 bases between.

This clone was found once. At one of its ends the junction is not consistent with the germline gene, which may arise from a read error. The V gene is TRBV2, the J gene TRBJ1-5, with D unclear. The CDR3 totals 13 residues. CDR1 and CDR2 (germline): SNHLY, FYNNEI. The CDR3 sequence: CTSIGPGNQPQHF. CDR3 bases: TGTACCAGCATAGGACCGGGCAATCAGCCCCAGCATTTT. Complete variable domain (other parts from reference TRBV2 and TRBJ1-5): EPEVTQTPSHQVTQMGQEVILRCVPISNHLYFYWYRQILGQKVEFLVSFYNNEISEKSEIFDDQFSVERPDGSNFTLKIRSTKLEDSAMYFCTSIGPGNQPQHFGDGTRLSIL.

V and J are TRBV19 and TRBJ2-2; 15 bases map to TRBD2. This CDR3 spans 16 amino acids. Germline loops: CDR1 LNHDA, CDR2 SQIVND (reference sequence). V was clipped by 6 bases and J by 5 bases; unmatched bases: 4. The CDR3 region has the DNA TGTGCCAGTAGCGCGGGACTAGCGGGAGGTACCGGGGAGCTGTTTTTT. Its translation is CASSAGLAGGTGELFF.

The chain is built from TRBV19 and TRBJ2-3; D is unresolved. CDR3 size: 15 residues. V lost 4 bases and J 2 bases, leaving 13 bases between the germline ends. CDR1 and CDR2 from the germline V gene are LNHDA and SQIVND (reference sequence). Here the CDR3 reads CASSSNGYPTDTQYF. CDR3 nucleotide sequence: TGTGCCAGTAGTAGTAACGGGTACCCCACAGATACGCAGTATTTT.

This chain links TRBV6-5 with TRBJ2-3; 9 nucleotides line up with TRBD2. CDR3 length equals 15 residues. V lost 0 bases, J lost 4 bases, and 2 bases stayed unmatched. CDR1 and CDR2 from the germline V gene are MNHEY and SVGAGI. CDR3 coding DNA: TGTGCCAGCAGTTACTCTAGCGGGAGCCCAGATACGCAGTATTTT. As protein: CASSYSSGSPDTQYF.

The chain uses TRBV23-1 and TRBJ1-1; TRBD1 aligns across 11 bases. TRBV23-1 is designated an ORF whose function remains uncertain. V trimming: 2 bases; J trimming: 5 bases; junction bases outside the gene matches: 4. The CDR3 runs 15 residues. CDR3 in amino acids: CASSQGQGATTEAFF. CDR3 sequence (DNA): TGCGCCAGCAGTCAAGGACAGGGGGCTACGACTGAAGCTTTCTTT.

This rearrangement joins TRBV5-1 to TRBJ2-1; D remains unclear. This CDR3 has 13 residues. Germline loops: CDR1 SGHRS, CDR2 YFSETQ. The V end lost 2 bases, the J end lost 5 bases, and 8 bases lay between the germline ends. CDR3 sequence (DNA): TGCGCCAGCAGCTTTTCCGAGGACAATGAGCAGTTCTTC. Translated, it gives CASSFSEDNEQFF.

The CDR3 loop is CASSEGRTYGYTF. CDR3 coding DNA: TGTGCCAGCAGTGAAGGCAGGACTTATGGCTACACCTTC. The chain has TRBV2 and TRBJ1-2; D is undetermined. Germline CDR1 is SNHLY and CDR2 is FYNNEI. V lost 1 base and J lost 5, with 8 bases in between. The CDR3 sequence is 13 residues long.

This chain uses TRBV5-6 with TRBJ1-5; no clear D. CDR3 length equals 15 residues. V gave up 0 bases and J gave up 0 bases, with 7 bases separating them. The V gene's germline CDR1 is SGHDT and CDR2 YYEEEE. This CDR3 reads CASSLVEYSNQPQHF. The DNA for the CDR3 is TGTGCCAGCAGCTTGGTGGAATATAGCAATCAGCCCCAGCATTTT.

The chain uses TRBV28 and TRBJ2-2, with D hard to call. Germline V gene data show CDR1 as MDHEN and CDR2 as SYDVKM. V was trimmed by 5 bases and J by 1 base, leaving 8 bases between them. The CDR3 covers 14 residues. Here the CDR3 reads CASSVPGNTGELFF. In DNA form, the CDR3 reads TGTGCCAGCAGTGTACCGGGGAACACCGGGGAGCTGTTTTTT.

The gene calls are TRBV28 and TRBJ2-5, with D possibly matching TRBD2 (7 bases). The germline V gene encodes CDR1 MDHEN and CDR2 SYDVKM. The V end was cut by 2 bases, the J end by 5 bases, with 18 bases between. This CDR3 has 16 amino acids. Written as DNA, the CDR3 is TGTGCCAGCAGTTTAAGCGGGGATCGGCAGGGGGAGACCCAGTACTTC. Protein: CASSLSGDRQGETQYF.